The 14 T cell receptor beta chains listed next were all sequenced from one sample in a study of OX40 agonist ivuxolimab in advanced cancers. Assay used: immunoSEQ multiplex PCR; TCRdb lists only in-frame clones, some missing. This table has 75,000 to 100,000 clones, 85% to 90% appearing once. The sequencing used CD4+ or CD8+ T cells sorted from blood, collected in a trial of the OX40 agonist ivuxolimab. These receptor sequences come from an adult with an advanced solid tumor such as melanoma, head and neck, liver or kidney cancer.

The rearrangement uses TRBV10-2 and TRBJ2-7; 9 bases fit TRBD1. This CDR3 contains 16 residues. Germline lookup yields CDR1 WSHSY and CDR2 SAAADI. The ends lost 2 bases at V and 3 bases at J; junction bases unmatched: 8. CDR3 residues: CASSEHDPGQGYEQYF. CDR3 coding DNA: TGCGCCAGCAGTGAGCACGACCCGGGACAGGGCTACGAGCAGTACTTC.

The chain joins TRBV6-5 to TRBJ1-1; D unresolved. The germline V and J ends were trimmed by 0 bases and 3 bases, with 5 bases remaining between them. CDR3 length: 13 amino acids. CDR1 is MNHEY, CDR2 SVGAGI, per germline. CDR3: CASSYSWDTEAFF. The CDR3 DNA sequence: TGTGCCAGCAGTTACTCTTGGGACACTGAAGCTTTCTTT.

This sequence joins TRBV7-9 and TRBJ1-2; 9 positions match TRBD1. CDR3 length: 13 amino acids. The germline V gene has CDR1 SEHNR and CDR2 FQNEAQ (reference sequence). The ends lost 7 bases at V and 7 bases at J; junction bases unmatched: 7. The CDR3 protein is CASTRTGEGGYTF. CDR3 nucleotide sequence: TGTGCCAGCACCAGGACAGGGGAAGGTGGCTACACCTTC.

The chain is built from TRBV7-8 and TRBJ1-1; D remains ambiguous. Looked up from germline, CDR1 is SGHVS and CDR2 is FQNEAQ. V lost 0 bases, J lost 3 bases, and 11 bases lay in between. The length of the CDR3 is 15 residues. CDR3 protein: CASSLAPHGDTEAFF. The CDR3 DNA is TGTGCCAGCAGCTTAGCCCCCCATGGGGACACTGAAGCTTTCTTT.

This clone came up a few times. The chain uses TRBV6-5 and TRBJ1-5; 8 bases are a match to TRBD1. The junction had 6 bases not matched to a gene; V was cut back by 6 bases and J by 2 bases. CDR3 size: 15 residues. CDR1 and CDR2 from the germline V gene are MNHEY and SVGAGI. The CDR3 loop is CASRTGGGGNQPQHF. CDR3 DNA sequence: TGTGCCAGCAGAACAGGGGGTGGCGGCAATCAGCCCCAGCATTTT.

V usage is TRBV18 and J usage is TRBJ2-2; the match to TRBD1 covers 9 bases. J lost 4 bases, V lost 3 bases, and 6 bases had no gene match. The CDR3 extends over 16 amino acids. Germline assignment: CDR1 KGHSH and CDR2 LQKENI. The CDR3 region has the DNA TGTGCCAGCTCACCCCCCGGGACAGGGAGCACCGGGGAGCTGTTTTTT. It translates to CASSPPGTGSTGELFF.

The rearrangement joins TRBV5-1 to TRBJ2-2; no definite D call. The CDR3 extends over 14 amino acids. CDR1 is SGHRS and CDR2 is YFSETQ in the germline V gene. V lost 1 base to trimming and J lost 7 bases, with 11 bases between them. Written as DNA, the CDR3 is TGCGCCAGCAGCTTGTTTGGGGAACTCGGGGAGCTGTTTTTT. It encodes CASSLFGELGELFF.

The gene calls are TRBV5-1 and TRBJ2-3, with 8 bases lining up with TRBD2. Germline-derived CDR1 and CDR2 are SGHRS and YFSETQ. The V gene end was trimmed by 5 bases and the J gene end by 1 base; junction bases not matched to a gene: 3. The CDR3 extends over 14 amino acids. The CDR3 region is CASRSGSGTDTQYF. The DNA of the CDR3 is TGCGCCAGCAGGAGCGGGAGCGGCACAGATACGCAGTATTTT.

This clone was detected once. The genes are TRBV2 and TRBJ2-1; TRBD2 aligns across 10 bases. The V gene end was trimmed by 4 bases and the J gene end by 0 bases; junction bases not matched to a gene: 3. CDR1 SNHLY and CDR2 FYNNEI come from the germline V gene. The CDR3 contains 16 residues. CDR3 loop: CASSAGLAASYNEQFF. CDR3 nucleotides: TGTGCCAGCAGTGCAGGACTAGCGGCCTCCTACAATGAGCAGTTCTTC.

The chain joins TRBV7-6 to TRBJ2-3; 11 nucleotides agree with TRBD2. The CDR3 covers 14 residues. Germline V lookup: CDR1 SGHVS, CDR2 FNYEAQ. Losses at the gene ends were 4 bases for V and 14 bases for J; bases not matched to a gene: 11. The CDR3 loop is CASSSTPLAGGVYF. The CDR3 coding sequence is TGTGCCAGCAGCTCAACCCCCCTAGCGGGAGGAGTGTATTTT.

The rearrangement uses TRBV10-3 and TRBJ1-1; maybe TRBD1 (5 bases). The V gene's germline CDR1 is ENHRY and CDR2 SYGVKD. Trimming left V 6 bases short and J 1 base short, with 9 bases between. The CDR3 is 13 residues long. Here the CDR3 reads CAISNRTNTEAFF. CDR3 nucleotide sequence: TGTGCCATCAGCAACAGGACGAACACTGAAGCTTTCTTT.

This chain joins TRBV29-1 and TRBJ1-2, with 7 positions matching TRBD1. This CDR3 has 11 amino acids. The germline V gene encodes CDR1 SQVTM and CDR2 ANQGSEA. Trimming took 8 bases from V and 7 from J; bases not matched to a gene: 7. CDR3 nucleotides: TGCAGCATCGACAGGGCGAGTGGCTACACCTTC. It specifies CSIDRASGYTF.

The chain employs TRBV11-2 and TRBJ1-2, with no clear D. The CDR3 has 13 residues. The V end lost 2 bases, the J end lost 4 bases, and 8 bases lay between the germline ends. Per the germline V gene, CDR1 is SGHAT and CDR2 is FQNNGV. The CDR3 reads CASSLISSYGYTF. CDR3 nucleotide sequence: TGTGCCAGCAGCTTAATAAGTAGCTATGGCTACACCTTC. Full variable domain (missing parts from reference TRBV11-2 and TRBJ1-2): EAGVAQSPRYKIIEKRQSVAFWCNPISGHATLYWYQQILGQGPKLLIQFQNNGVVDDSQLPKDRFSAERLKGVDSTLKIQPAKLEDSAVYLCASSLISSYGYTFGSGTRLTVV.

The rearrangement joins TRBV12-5 to TRBJ1-1; no reliable D call. V was clipped by 0 bases and J by 1 base, with 9 bases between them. Germline lookup yields CDR1 LGHNT and CDR2 FRNRAP. The CDR3 has 15 residues. This CDR3 reads CASGLVDFGNTEAFF. CDR3 bases: TGTGCTAGTGGTTTGGTAGACTTCGGGAACACTGAAGCTTTCTTT. The full variable domain, with the rest looked up from reference TRBV12-5 and TRBJ1-1, is DARVTQTPRHKVTEMGQEVTMRCQPILGHNTVFWYRQTMMQGLELLAYFRNRAPLDDSGMPKDRFSAEMPDATLATLKIQPSEPRDSAVYFCASGLVDFGNTEAFFGQGTRLTVV.